This T cell receptor (beta chain) was recorded in a study of cytomegalovirus exposure and HLA in healthy donors. In the study overall: Falling in the Caucasian-associated ancestry cluster were about 82% of approximately 410 genotyped donors.

The PCR contained 60 Vbeta and 13 Jbeta primers. The data were produced by immunoSEQ multiplex PCR, yet TCRdb's version contains in-frame clones alone and is incomplete. Of 100,000 or so clones in the sample, about 76% are singletons; the top ten hold around 10%. This clone has a single count. Per germline, CDR1 SGDLS and CDR2 YYNGEE. CDR3 length equals 13 residues. V gave up 0 bases and J gave up 3 bases, with 6 bases separating them. Every donor was a healthy person donating bone marrow. This clonotype originated in a woman between 40 and 55 years old in good health and CMV-seropositive. This chain joins TRBV9 and TRBJ1-2; weak D call: TRBD1 (6 bases). Sample: PBMCs. The DNA of the CDR3 is TGTGCCAGCAGCGTAGACAGGGACTATGGCTACACCTTC. Translation gives CASSVDRDYGYTF.